The subject of this entry is one TCR beta chain. The antigen is undetermined. The data were taken from a study of monozygotic twins with inflammatory bowel disease. The germline gives CDR1 DFQATT, CDR2 SNEGSKA (reference sequence). This CDR3 spans 16 amino acids. Study-wide results and limits: Relative to healthy twins, IBD patients had fewer clonotypes in common with others, a gap that was especially apparent with disease activity. Whereas healthy co-twins had higher TCRbeta diversity (inverse Simpson), IBD patients had lower diversity.

Using the 5' RACE reads, TCRdb records one entry per CDR3 protein without DNA. The sample's table shows 300,000 to 350,000 distinct CDR3 sequences. Source material: blood. The rearrangement joins TRBV20-1 to TRBJ1-5; no DNA is available, so the TRBD1 call from TCRdb remains unchecked. The TCR originated in a human donor with ulcerative colitis or Crohn's disease, or a healthy co-twin of an affected twin (not recorded which). The CDR3: CSARTGEPYSNQPQHF.